The clone carrying this TCR beta chain has a count of ten or more. Its antigen is undetermined. CDR1 is DFQATT and CDR2 is SNEGSKA in the germline V gene (reference sequence). CDR3 length equals 13 residues. With 1 base removed from V and 11 bases from J, the gap between germline ends came to 17 bases. The source of the sample is a study of early T cells in non-severe SARS-CoV-2 infection. Study-level information: The authors sequenced bulk RNA from unsorted whole blood, leaving chains unpaired. General observations from the study: There was a bias toward anti-spike CD8 responses in VDJdb matching, which missed private and CD4 specificities.

TCRdb passed the 5' RACE reads through MiXCR, listing each CDR3 protein once. Of about 22,000 distinct CDR3 sequences in the sample, 4.5% to 5% were seen once. J is TRBJ1-1 and V is TRBV20-1; the D gene is possibly TRBD1 (6 bases). This TCR came from an adult who was a healthcare worker with PCR-confirmed SARS-CoV-2 infection or an uninfected control (not recorded which). The sequenced sample consisted of whole blood. This CDR3 reads CSARVTGGRGAFF. As DNA, the CDR3 is TGCAGTGCTAGAGTTACGGGGGGCCGCGGGGCTTTCTTT.